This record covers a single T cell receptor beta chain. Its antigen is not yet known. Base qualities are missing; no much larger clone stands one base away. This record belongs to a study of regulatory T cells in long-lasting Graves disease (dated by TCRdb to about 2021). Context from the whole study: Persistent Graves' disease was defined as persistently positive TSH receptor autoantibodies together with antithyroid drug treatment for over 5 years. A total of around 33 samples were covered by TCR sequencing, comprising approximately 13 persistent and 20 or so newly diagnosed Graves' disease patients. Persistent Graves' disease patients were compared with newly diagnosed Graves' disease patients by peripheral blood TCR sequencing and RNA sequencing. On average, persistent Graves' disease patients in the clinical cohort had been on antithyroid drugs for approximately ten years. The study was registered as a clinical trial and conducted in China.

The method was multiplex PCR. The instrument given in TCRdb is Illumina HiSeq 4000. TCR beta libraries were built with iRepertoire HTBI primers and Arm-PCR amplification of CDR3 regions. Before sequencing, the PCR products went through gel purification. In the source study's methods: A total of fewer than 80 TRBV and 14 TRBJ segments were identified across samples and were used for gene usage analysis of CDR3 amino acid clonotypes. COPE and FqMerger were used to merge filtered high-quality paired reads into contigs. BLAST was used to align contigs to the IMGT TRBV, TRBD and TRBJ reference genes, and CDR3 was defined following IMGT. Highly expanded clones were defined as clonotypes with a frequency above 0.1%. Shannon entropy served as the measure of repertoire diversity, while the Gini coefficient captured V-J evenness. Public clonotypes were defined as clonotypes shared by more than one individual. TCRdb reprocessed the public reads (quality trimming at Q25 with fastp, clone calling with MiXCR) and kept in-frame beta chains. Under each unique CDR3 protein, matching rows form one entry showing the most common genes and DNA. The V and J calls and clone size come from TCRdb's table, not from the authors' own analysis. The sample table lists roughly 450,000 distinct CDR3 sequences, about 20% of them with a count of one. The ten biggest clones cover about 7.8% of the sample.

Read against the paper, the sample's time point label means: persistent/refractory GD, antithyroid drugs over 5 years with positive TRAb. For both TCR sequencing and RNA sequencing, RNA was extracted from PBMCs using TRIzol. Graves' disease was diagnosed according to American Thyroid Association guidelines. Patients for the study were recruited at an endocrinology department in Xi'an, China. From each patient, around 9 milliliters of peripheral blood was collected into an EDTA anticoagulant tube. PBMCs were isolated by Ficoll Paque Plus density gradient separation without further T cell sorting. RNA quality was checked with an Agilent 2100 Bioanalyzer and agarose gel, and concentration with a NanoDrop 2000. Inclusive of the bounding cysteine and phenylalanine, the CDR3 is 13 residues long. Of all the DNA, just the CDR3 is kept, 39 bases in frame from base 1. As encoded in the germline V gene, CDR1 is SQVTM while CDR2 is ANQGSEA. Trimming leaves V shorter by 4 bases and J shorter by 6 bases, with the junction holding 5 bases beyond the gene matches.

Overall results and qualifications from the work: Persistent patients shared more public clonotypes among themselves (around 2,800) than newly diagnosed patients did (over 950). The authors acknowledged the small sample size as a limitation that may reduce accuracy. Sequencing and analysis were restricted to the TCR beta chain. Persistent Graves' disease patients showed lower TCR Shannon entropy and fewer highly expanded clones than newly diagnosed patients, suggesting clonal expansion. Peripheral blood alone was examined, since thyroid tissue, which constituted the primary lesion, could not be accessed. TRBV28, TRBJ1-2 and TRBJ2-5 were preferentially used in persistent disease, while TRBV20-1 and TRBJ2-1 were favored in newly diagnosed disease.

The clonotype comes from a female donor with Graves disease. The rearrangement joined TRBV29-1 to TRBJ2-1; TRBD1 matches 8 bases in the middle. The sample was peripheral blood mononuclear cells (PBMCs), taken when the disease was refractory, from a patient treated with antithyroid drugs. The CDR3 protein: CSVGGTGGNEQFF. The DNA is TGCAGCGTTGGTGGGACAGGTGGCAATGAGCAGTTCTTC.